This note documents a single T cell receptor beta chain sequence. Authors' processing steps: Cell counts per sample came from amplifying reference gene primers. Libraries were prepared by immunoSEQ multiplex PCR; TCRdb keeps only in-frame clonotypes and omits some of them. Clonal size and the V and J genes are those of that table, whereas D and trimming came from the DNA. The table shows some 390,000 clones, with approximately 90% occurring only once. Germline V lookup: CDR1 GTSNPN, CDR2 SVGIG (reference sequence). Trimming removed 2 bases at V and 6 bases at J, with 16 bases between. CDR3 length: 15 amino acids. This record belongs to a study of blood T cell repertoires in COVID-19. Across the study: From the United States, Italy and Spain came samples of acute and convalescent COVID-19. The cDNA or gDNA used as material had been derived from T cells, B-cell-depleted T cells, or PBMCs.

Specimen: peripheral blood. This clonotype was sampled from a woman between 35 and 50 years old with COVID-19, enrolled during active disease. This chain connects TRBV30 to TRBJ2-2; D ambiguous. CDR3 in amino acids: CAWSPSLELAGELFF. CDR3 DNA: TGTGCCTGGAGTCCATCCTTGGAGCTGGCCGGGGAGCTGTTTTTT. The full variable domain, its missing parts supplied by reference TRBV30 and TRBJ2-2, is SQTIHQWPATLVQPVGSPLSLECTVEGTSNPNLYWYRQAAGRGLQLLFYSVGIGQISSEVPQNLSASRPQDRQFILSSKKLLLSDSGFYLCAWSPSLELAGELFFGEGSRLTVL.